Listed below are T cell receptor beta chains from one sample, sequenced in a study of blood T cell repertoires in COVID-19. The data were produced by immunoSEQ multiplex PCR, yet TCRdb's version contains in-frame clones alone and is incomplete. The sample shows about 29,000 clones, around nine tenths of them seen only once. The sample was peripheral blood. The source is a man between 65 and 85 years old with active COVID-19. Each CDR3 is given with its conserved first and last residue. D genes are given only for firm matches.

length	V	J	D	CDR3
15	TRBV24-1	TRBJ2-7	NA	CATSEPTQRSYEQYF
11	TRBV12-3/TRBV12-4	TRBJ2-7	NA	CASSSSYEQYF
13	TRBV9	TRBJ1-1	NA	CASSPRRNTEAFF
13	TRBV27	TRBJ2-3	NA	CASRPSGTDTQYF
16	TRBV5-4	TRBJ2-7	TRBD1	CASSLGGDRGFYEQYF
15	TRBV13	TRBJ1-1	NA	CASSAGLYGNTEAFF
15	TRBV2	TRBJ2-2	TRBD1	CASKFGTGTPGELFF
16	TRBV27	TRBJ1-6	TRBD1	CASSLLGDRANSPLHF
16	TRBV5-1	TRBJ2-2	TRBD1	CASSLEGTGGTGELFF
16	TRBV28	TRBJ2-7	TRBD1	CASSNPGGGRVYEQYF
12	TRBV2	TRBJ2-5	NA	CASGPVQETQYF
15	TRBV6-5	TRBJ1-5	NA	CASSTMAGRTQPQHF
11	TRBV6-2/TRBV6-3	TRBJ2-7	NA	CASSLLYEQYF
14	TRBV28	TRBJ2-7	TRBD2	CASSLVHAGGEQYF
16	TRBV5-1	TRBJ2-2	NA	CASSLYSGQHTGELFF
17	TRBV19	TRBJ2-2	TRBD2	CASSIERAGVNTGELFF
14	TRBV18	TRBJ1-4	NA	CASSLEAWAEKLFF